The sequence of this TCR beta chain was determined in a study of CD8+CD57+ T cells in acquired aplastic anemia. As for the study in general: Sorted CD4+ plus CD8+ cells gave DNA averaging about 3.2 ug.

The study profiled TCR beta VDJ and CDR3 using genomic DNA as template. MiXCR was run by TCRdb on the reads, yielding one entry per CDR3 protein. The data hold around 170,000 distinct CDR3 sequences, with more than 45% observed a single time. The V end was cut by 1 base, the J end by 5 bases, with 8 bases between. The length of the CDR3 is 13 residues. CDR1 MGHDK and CDR2 SYGVNS come from the germline V gene. Study-level results: Between patients and controls, some 31 CD8+ CDR3 sequences were found in common.

Previously, flow cytometry had revealed CD8+CD57+ cell expansion in the patients chosen for sequencing. Each patient gave a blood sample that was collected before any therapy had been received. Details on this clonotype: Its target is unknown.

The TCR was taken from a human donor with aplastic anemia. The chain uses TRBV25-1 and TRBJ1-2; D not certain. Sequencing was done on a sample of sorted CD4+, CD8+, or CD8+CD57+ T cells (not recorded which) from PBMCs. The CDR3 region is CASSESGFYGYTF. CDR3 in DNA: TGTGCCAGCAGTGAATCCGGGTTTTATGGCTACACCTTC.